This T cell receptor (beta chain) appears in the sequencing data of a study of cytomegalovirus exposure and HLA in healthy donors. Findings of the study overall: The study recorded around 160 TCR beta chains that were cytomegalovirus-associated. Subsequent analysis revealed that first-cohort TCR clusters tended to co-occur in the 95 to 150 validation repertoires. According to reports, the classifier identified cytomegalovirus status with high specificity and sensitivity.

The donors were members of the validation cohort, which comprised roughly 120 subjects and was separate from the first cohort of roughly 700 subjects. Some clones are missing from TCRdb's copy, which holds only in-frame ones; the method was immunoSEQ multiplex PCR. The data contain roughly 250,000 clones, about 83% of them singletons. Trimming took off 8 bases at V and 1 base at J, with 14 bases between the two ends. The CDR3 has 13 amino acids. The germline CDR1 and CDR2 sequences are SQVTM and ANQGSEA. Regarding this clone: Its antigen is currently unknown.

The sample consisted of PBMCs. The chain recombines TRBV29-1 with TRBJ1-1, with D possibly TRBD1 on 5 matching bases. This TCR derives from a man aged 18 to 30 in good health and CMV-seronegative. The CDR3 region has the DNA TGCAGCACCCCAGGGTTTCGGAACACTGAAGCTTTCTTT. Encoded protein: CSTPGFRNTEAFF. Using reference TRBV29-1 and TRBJ1-1 for the parts outside the CDR3, the full variable domain is SAVISQKPSRDICQRGTSLTIQCQVDSQVTMMFWYRQQPGQSLTLIATANQGSEATYESGFVIDKFPISRPNLTFSTLTVSNMSPEDSSIYLCSTPGFRNTEAFFGQGTRLTVV.